These T cell receptor beta chains were read from a single sample in a study of CD8 T cells in Susac syndrome. TCRdb independently ran MiXCR on the immunoSEQ multiplex PCR reads; one entry per CDR3 protein. The table includes about 110,000 distinct CDR3 sequences, around 97% detected once. Sequenced material: CD4+ T cells from PBMCs. The receptors derive from a human donor in good health. CDR3s include the opening cysteine and the closing phenylalanine or tryptophan. The order of the fields is D gene, V gene, J gene, clone size, CDR3 length, CDR3 protein, CDR3 DNA. A D gene is named only where the DNA matches it firmly. Some rows mark clone size as missing; the rest say once, few, many or name a class of expanded clone.

>TRBD1|TRBV29-1|TRBJ2-2|.|14
CSVSGGPNTGELFF
TGCAGCGTCTCAGGGGGCCCGAACACCGGGGAGCTGTTTTTT
>.|TRBV20-1|TRBJ1-5|.|13
CSASTGSNQPQHF
TGCAGTGCTAGTACGGGGTCCAATCAGCCCCAGCATTTT
>TRBD1|TRBV6-5|TRBJ2-1|.|14
CASRRTGEWNEQFF
TGTGCCAGCAGGCGGACAGGGGAATGGAATGAGCAGTTCTTC
>.|TRBV2|TRBJ1-5|once|14
CASSVDSYNEPQHF
TGTGCCAGCAGCGTTGACAGCTACAACGAGCCCCAGCATTTT
>.|TRBV6-6|TRBJ1-4|.|15
CASSYGGQLNEKLFF
TGTGCCAGCAGTTACGGGGGACAACTTAATGAAAAACTGTTTTTT
>.|TRBV7-2|TRBJ2-7|.|16
CASSSRRSGILYEQYF
TGTGCCAGCAGCTCGCGACGGTCGGGAATCCTCTACGAGCAGTACTTC
>.|TRBV19|TRBJ1-2|once|12
CASSTGVLGYTF
TGTGCCAGTAGTACGGGCGTGCTAGGCTACACCTTC
>.|TRBV7-2|TRBJ2-3|.|15
CASSPDSLGTDTQYF
TGTGCCAGCAGCCCTGACTCCCTCGGCACAGATACGCAGTATTTT
>.|TRBV7-9|TRBJ1-2|.|17
CASSPSGESPTNYGYTF
TGTGCCAGCAGCCCCTCTGGGGAGTCGCCAACTAACTATGGCTACACCTTC
>TRBD2|TRBV4-1|TRBJ2-1|.|17
CASSLLGLAFSYNEQFF
TGCGCCAGCAGTCTGCTTGGACTAGCCTTCTCCTACAATGAGCAGTTCTTC
>.|TRBV9|TRBJ1-2|.|15
CASSVDQRANYGYTF
TGTGCCAGCAGCGTAGATCAAAGAGCTAACTATGGCTACACCTTC
>.|TRBV5-1|TRBJ1-5|.|14
CASSLESGNQPQHF
TGCGCCAGCAGCTTGGAGTCAGGTAATCAGCCCCAGCATTTT
>TRBD2|TRBV12-3/TRBV12-4|TRBJ2-1|.|16
CASSSGLAGVWDEQFF
TGTGCCAGCAGTTCGGGACTAGCGGGAGTCTGGGATGAGCAGTTCTTC
>TRBD1|TRBV29-1|TRBJ1-5|.|13
CSVKGASNQPQHF
TGCAGCGTGAAGGGGGCTAGCAATCAGCCCCAGCATTTT
>.|TRBV24-1|TRBJ2-3|.|15
CATSGRIGYTDTQYF
TGTGCCACCAGTGGAAGGATCGGGTACACAGATACGCAGTATTTT
>TRBD1|TRBV18|TRBJ2-7|once|15
CASSLPGTGDRGQYF
TGTGCCAGCTCACTCCCCGGGACAGGGGATCGAGGGCAGTACTTC
>.|TRBV5-6|TRBJ1-2|.|16
CASSLDLRQWNYGYTF
TGTGCCAGCAGCTTGGATTTGAGACAGTGGAACTATGGCTACACCTTC
>.|TRBV2|TRBJ2-2|.|13
CASRDSYTGELFF
TGTGCCAGCAGGGACAGCTACACCGGGGAGCTGTTTTTT
>TRBD1|TRBV27|TRBJ2-1|.|13
CASWDRGRTEQFF
TGTGCCAGCTGGGACAGGGGGCGTACTGAGCAGTTCTTC
>.|TRBV11-3|TRBJ2-7|.|15
CASSLFAGDVNRQYF
TGTGCCAGCAGCTTATTCGCAGGGGACGTCAACCGGCAGTACTTC
>.|TRBV6-4|TRBJ1-5|.|12
CVPRGGSQPQHF
TGTGTCCCTCGGGGGGGATCTCAGCCCCAGCATTTT
>TRBD2|TRBV20-1|TRBJ2-5|.|15
CSAGGAGGRQETQYF
TGCAGTGCCGGAGGTGCGGGAGGAAGGCAAGAGACCCAGTACTTC
>.|TRBV20-1|TRBJ2-7|.|12
CSARLEGREQYF
TGCAGTGCTAGACTAGAAGGAAGAGAGCAGTACTTC
>TRBD1|TRBV12-3/TRBV12-4|TRBJ1-2|.|15
CASSLAGTVLSGYTF
TGTGCCAGCAGTTTAGCCGGGACAGTCCTTTCGGGCTACACCTTC
>.|TRBV12-3/TRBV12-4|TRBJ2-5|.|12
CASCAAPETQYF
TGTGCCAGCTGTGCAGCCCCGGAGACCCAGTACTTC
>.|TRBV6-6|TRBJ2-6|.|12
CASGGPANVLTF
TGTGCCAGCGGGGGGCCCGCCAACGTCCTGACTTTC
>.|TRBV15|TRBJ2-2|.|14
CATSARANTGELFF
TGTGCCACCAGCGCGCGGGCTAACACCGGGGAGCTGTTTTTT
>TRBD1|TRBV5-6|TRBJ2-7|.|14
CASSKGAVGNEQYF
TGTGCCAGCAGCAAGGGGGCAGTAGGCAACGAGCAGTACTTC
>TRBD1|TRBV20-1|TRBJ1-5|.|15
CSVRLGQGASQPQHF
TGCAGTGTACGCCTTGGACAGGGGGCGAGTCAGCCCCAGCATTTT
>TRBD2|TRBV9|TRBJ2-1|once|14
CASSASGGQLEQFF
TGTGCCAGCAGCGCGAGCGGGGGGCAGCTTGAGCAGTTCTTC
>.|TRBV20-1|TRBJ2-2|once|15
CSARGAGAGTGELFF
TGCAGTGCTCGGGGGGCGGGAGCGGGCACCGGGGAGCTGTTTTTT
>.|TRBV3-1|TRBJ2-5|.|15
CASSRYGQYQETQYF
TGTGCCAGCAGCCGTTACGGACAGTACCAAGAGACCCAGTACTTC
>TRBD1|TRBV6-2/TRBV6-3|TRBJ2-1|.|16
CASSYSDRGLGNEQFF
TGTGCCAGCAGTTACTCAGACAGGGGGCTGGGTAATGAGCAGTTCTTC
>.|TRBV10-3|TRBJ2-7|.|14
CAISDRGHFYEQYF
TGTGCCATCAGTGATCGGGGCCATTTCTACGAGCAGTACTTC
>.|TRBV7-3|TRBJ2-2|.|13
CASSTTNTGELFF
TGTGCCAGCAGCACTACGAACACCGGGGAGCTGTTTTTT
>TRBD1|TRBV9|TRBJ2-7|.|15
CASSVTGGESYEQYF
TGTGCCAGCAGCGTGACAGGGGGTGAGTCATACGAGCAGTACTTC
>.|TRBV30|TRBJ2-3|once|13
CAWATQGADTQYF
TGTGCCTGGGCTACACAGGGCGCAGATACGCAGTATTTT
>.|TRBV20-1|TRBJ2-7|.|12
CSARQHSYEQYF
TGCAGTGCTAGGCAGCACTCCTACGAGCAGTACTTC
>.|TRBV6-1|TRBJ1-1|.|15
CASSEIGGLSTEAFF
TGTGCCAGCAGTGAAATAGGGGGGCTGAGCACTGAAGCTTTCTTT
>TRBD1|TRBV9|TRBJ2-1|once|17
CASSVGAEDRIYNEQFF
TGTGCCAGCAGCGTAGGTGCGGAGGACAGGATCTACAATGAGCAGTTCTTC
>TRBD1|TRBV6-5|TRBJ1-2|.|16
CASSYSRTGGGYGYTF
TGTGCCAGCAGTTACTCGAGGACAGGGGGCGGCTATGGCTACACCTTC
>.|TRBV29-1|TRBJ1-4|.|13
CSVGGPWDEKLFF
TGCAGCGTTGGTGGACCGTGGGATGAAAAACTGTTTTTT
>TRBD2|TRBV3-1|TRBJ2-4|.|14
CASSQAGTSEIQYF
TGTGCCAGCAGCCAGGCCGGGACTAGCGAGATTCAGTACTTC
>TRBD2|TRBV6-2/TRBV6-3|TRBJ2-7|.|14
CASSSLAGVSEQYF
TGTGCCAGCAGTTCGCTAGCGGGAGTTTCCGAGCAGTACTTC
>.|TRBV7-2|TRBJ2-7|.|12
CASSLQGHEQYF
TGTGCCAGCAGCTTACAGGGCCACGAGCAGTACTTC
>.|TRBV6-2/TRBV6-3|TRBJ2-2|.|14
CASTSTLNTGELFF
TGTGCCAGCACCTCGACCTTAAACACCGGGGAGCTGTTTTTT
>TRBD1|TRBV28|TRBJ1-1|.|17
CASRPTGTGVTNTEAFF
TGTGCCAGCAGACCAACCGGGACAGGGGTCACGAACACTGAAGCTTTCTTT
>.|TRBV12-3/TRBV12-4|TRBJ2-2|.|17
CASSPEGVGTNTGELFF
TGCGCCAGCAGTCCCGAAGGGGTAGGAACGAACACCGGGGAGCTGTTTTTT
>TRBD2|TRBV30|TRBJ2-5|.|12
CAWSPAGETQYF
TGTGCCTGGAGTCCAGCGGGGGAGACCCAGTACTTC
>.|TRBV2|TRBJ2-7|.|14
CASQGIALTYEQYF
TGTGCCAGCCAGGGGATAGCTTTAACCTACGAGCAGTACTTC
>.|TRBV3-1|TRBJ2-2|.|15
CASSRRDTRTGELFF
TGTGCCAGCAGTCGCCGGGACACGAGGACCGGGGAGCTGTTTTTT
>.|TRBV6-1|TRBJ2-7|.|15
CASRLEDRNLYEQYF
TGTGCCAGCAGACTCGAAGACAGGAACCTTTACGAGCAGTACTTC